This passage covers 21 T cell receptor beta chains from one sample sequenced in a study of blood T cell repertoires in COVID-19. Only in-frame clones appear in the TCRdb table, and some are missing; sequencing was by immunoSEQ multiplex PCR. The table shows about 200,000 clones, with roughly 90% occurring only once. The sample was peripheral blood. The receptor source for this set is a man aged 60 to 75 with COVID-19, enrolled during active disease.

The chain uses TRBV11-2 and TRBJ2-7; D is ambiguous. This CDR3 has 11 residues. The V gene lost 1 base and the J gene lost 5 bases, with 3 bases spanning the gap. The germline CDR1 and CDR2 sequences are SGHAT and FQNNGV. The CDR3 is CASSLADEQYF. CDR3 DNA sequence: TGTGCCAGCAGCTTAGCGGACGAGCAGTACTTC.

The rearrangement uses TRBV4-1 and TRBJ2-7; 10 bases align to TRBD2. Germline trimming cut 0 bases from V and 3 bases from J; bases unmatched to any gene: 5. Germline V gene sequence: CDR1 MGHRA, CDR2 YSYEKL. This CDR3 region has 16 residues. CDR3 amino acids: CASSQESGRDSYEQYF. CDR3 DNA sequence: TGCGCCAGCAGCCAAGAAAGCGGGAGGGATAGCTACGAGCAGTACTTC.

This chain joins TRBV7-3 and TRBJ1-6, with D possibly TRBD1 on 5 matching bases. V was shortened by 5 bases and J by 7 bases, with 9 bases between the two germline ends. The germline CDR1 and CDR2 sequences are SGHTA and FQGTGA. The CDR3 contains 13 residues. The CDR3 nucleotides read TGTGCCAGCAGCCAGGGTGCGAATTCACCCCTCCACTTT. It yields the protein CASSQGANSPLHF.

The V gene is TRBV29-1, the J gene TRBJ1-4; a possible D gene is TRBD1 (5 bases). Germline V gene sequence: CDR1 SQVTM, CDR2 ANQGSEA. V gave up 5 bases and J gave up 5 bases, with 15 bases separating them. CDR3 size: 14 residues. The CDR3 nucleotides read TGCAGCGTTTCCCAACCAGGGTCGAATGAAAAACTGTTTTTT. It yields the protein CSVSQPGSNEKLFF. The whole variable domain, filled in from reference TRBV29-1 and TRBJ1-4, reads SAVISQKPSRDICQRGTSLTIQCQVDSQVTMMFWYRQQPGQSLTLIATANQGSEATYESGFVIDKFPISRPNLTFSTLTVSNMSPEDSSIYLCSVSQPGSNEKLFFGSGTQLSVL.

The CDR3 is CAWSTGGARTDTQYF. CDR3 nucleotides: TGTGCCTGGAGCACCGGGGGGGCTCGCACAGATACGCAGTATTTT. The rearrangement uses TRBV30 and TRBJ2-3; 8 bases are shared with TRBD2. CDR3 length: 15 residues. The trim removed 3 bases at V and 1 base at J, leaving 6 bases unmatched. Germline CDR1 is GTSNPN and CDR2 is SVGIG (reference sequence).

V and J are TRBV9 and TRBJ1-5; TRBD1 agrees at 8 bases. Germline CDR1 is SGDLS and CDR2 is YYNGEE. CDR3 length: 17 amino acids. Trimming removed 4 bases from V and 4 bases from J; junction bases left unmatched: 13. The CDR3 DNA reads TGTGCCAGCAGCCCGACAGGGGATTGGCCAAATAATCAGCCCCAGCATTTT. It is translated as CASSPTGDWPNNQPQHF.

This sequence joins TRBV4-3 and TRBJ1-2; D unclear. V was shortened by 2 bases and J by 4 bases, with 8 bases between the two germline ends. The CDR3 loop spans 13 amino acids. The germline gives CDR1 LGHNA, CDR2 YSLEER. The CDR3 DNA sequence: TGCGCCAGCAGCCAATTCCTGGCCTATGGCTACACCTTC. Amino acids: CASSQFLAYGYTF.

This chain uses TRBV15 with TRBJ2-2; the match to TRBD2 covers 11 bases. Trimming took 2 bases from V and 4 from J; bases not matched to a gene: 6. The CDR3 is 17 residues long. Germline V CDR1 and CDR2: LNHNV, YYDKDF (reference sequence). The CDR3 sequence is CATSRSRGTSGTGELFF. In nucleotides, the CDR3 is TGTGCCACCAGCAGATCGCGCGGGACTAGCGGCACCGGGGAGCTGTTTTTT.

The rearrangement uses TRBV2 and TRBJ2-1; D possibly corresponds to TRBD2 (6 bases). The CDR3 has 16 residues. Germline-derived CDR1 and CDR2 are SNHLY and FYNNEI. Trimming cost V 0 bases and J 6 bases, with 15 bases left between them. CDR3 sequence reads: CASSEAVIRRGNEQFF. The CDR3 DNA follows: TGTGCCAGCAGTGAAGCTGTGATCCGGCGGGGCAATGAGCAGTTCTTC. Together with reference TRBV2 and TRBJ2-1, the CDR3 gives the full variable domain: EPEVTQTPSHQVTQMGQEVILRCVPISNHLYFYWYRQILGQKVEFLVSFYNNEISEKSEIFDDQFSVERPDGSNFTLKIRSTKLEDSAMYFCASSEAVIRRGNEQFFGPGTRLTVL.

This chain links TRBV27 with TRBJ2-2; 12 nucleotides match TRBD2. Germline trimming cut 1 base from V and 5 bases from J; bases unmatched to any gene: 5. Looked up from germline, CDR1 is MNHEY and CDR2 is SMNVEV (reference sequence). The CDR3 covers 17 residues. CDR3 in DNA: TGTGCCAGCAGTTTATACCTAGCGGGAGGGGTGACCGGGGAGCTGTTTTTT. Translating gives CASSLYLAGGVTGELFF.

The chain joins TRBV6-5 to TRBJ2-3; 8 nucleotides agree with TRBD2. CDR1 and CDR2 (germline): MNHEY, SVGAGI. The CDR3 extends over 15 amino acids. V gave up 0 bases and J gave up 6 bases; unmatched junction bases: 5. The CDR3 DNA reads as TGTGCCAGCAGTTACTCGCACGGGGGGGCCGATACGCAGTATTTT. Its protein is CASSYSHGGADTQYF.

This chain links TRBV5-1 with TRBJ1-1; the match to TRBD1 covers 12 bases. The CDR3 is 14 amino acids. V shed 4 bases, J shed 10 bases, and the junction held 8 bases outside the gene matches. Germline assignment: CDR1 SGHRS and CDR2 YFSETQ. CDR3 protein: CASSPGTGGEGAFF. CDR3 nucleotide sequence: TGCGCCAGCAGCCCGGGGACAGGGGGCGAAGGAGCTTTCTTT. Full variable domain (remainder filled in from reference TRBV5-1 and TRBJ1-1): KAGVTQTPRYLIKTRGQQVTLSCSPISGHRSVSWYQQTPGQGLQFLFEYFSETQRNKGNFPGRFSGRQFSNSRSEMNVSTLELGDSALYLCASSPGTGGEGAFFGQGTRLTVV.

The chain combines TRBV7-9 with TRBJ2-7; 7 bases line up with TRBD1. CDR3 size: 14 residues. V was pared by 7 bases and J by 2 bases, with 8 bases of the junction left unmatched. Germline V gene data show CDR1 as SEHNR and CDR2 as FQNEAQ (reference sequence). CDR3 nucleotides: TGTGCCAGCAAAGGTAGGGGACAGACCTACGAGCAGTACTTC. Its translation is CASKGRGQTYEQYF. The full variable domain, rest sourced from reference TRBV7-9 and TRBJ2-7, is DTGVSQNPRHKITKRGQNVTFRCDPISEHNRLYWYRQTLGQGPEFLTYFQNEAQLEKSRLLSDRFSAERPKGSFSTLEIQRTEQGDSAMYLCASKGRGQTYEQYFGPGTRLTVT.

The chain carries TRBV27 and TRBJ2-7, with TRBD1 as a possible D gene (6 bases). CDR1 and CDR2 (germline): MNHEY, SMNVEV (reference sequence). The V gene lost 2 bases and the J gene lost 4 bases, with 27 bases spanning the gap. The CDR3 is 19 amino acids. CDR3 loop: CASSLRKVGASGGVYEQYF. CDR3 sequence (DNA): TGTGCCAGCAGTTTAAGAAAGGTGGGGGCAAGCGGTGGAGTTTACGAGCAGTACTTC.

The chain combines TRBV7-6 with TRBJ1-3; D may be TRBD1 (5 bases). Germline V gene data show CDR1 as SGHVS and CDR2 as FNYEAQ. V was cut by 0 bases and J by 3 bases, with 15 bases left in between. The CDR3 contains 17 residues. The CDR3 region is CASSLAGGAGVGNTIYF. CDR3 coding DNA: TGTGCCAGCAGCTTAGCTGGAGGGGCCGGGGTTGGAAACACCATATATTTT.

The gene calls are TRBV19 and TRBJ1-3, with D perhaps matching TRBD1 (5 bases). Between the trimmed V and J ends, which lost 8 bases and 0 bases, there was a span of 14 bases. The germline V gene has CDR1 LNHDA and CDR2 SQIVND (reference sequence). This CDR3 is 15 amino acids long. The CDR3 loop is CASSRDRHSGNTIYF. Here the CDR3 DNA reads TGTGCCAGTTCGAGAGACAGACACTCTGGAAACACCATATATTTT.

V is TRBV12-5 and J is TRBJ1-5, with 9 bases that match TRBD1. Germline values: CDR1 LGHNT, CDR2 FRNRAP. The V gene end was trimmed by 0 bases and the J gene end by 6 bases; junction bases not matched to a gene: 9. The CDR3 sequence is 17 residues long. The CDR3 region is CASGLVRDRARGQPQHF. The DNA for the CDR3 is TGTGCTAGTGGTTTGGTAAGGGACAGGGCTCGAGGTCAGCCCCAGCATTTT.

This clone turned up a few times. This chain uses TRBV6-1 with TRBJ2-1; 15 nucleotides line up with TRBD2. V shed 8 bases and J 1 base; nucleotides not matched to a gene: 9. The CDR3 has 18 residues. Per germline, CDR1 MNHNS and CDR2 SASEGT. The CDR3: CASGEGTSGRLSYNEQFF. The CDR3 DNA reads TGTGCCAGCGGAGAAGGGACTAGCGGGAGGTTATCCTACAATGAGCAGTTCTTC.

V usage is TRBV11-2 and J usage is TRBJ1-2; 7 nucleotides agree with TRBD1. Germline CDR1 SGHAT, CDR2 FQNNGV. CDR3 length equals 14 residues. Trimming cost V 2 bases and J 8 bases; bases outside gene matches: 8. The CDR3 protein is CASSLTGRGRGYTF. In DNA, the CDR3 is TGTGCCAGCAGCTTAACGGGAAGGGGGCGAGGCTACACCTTC.

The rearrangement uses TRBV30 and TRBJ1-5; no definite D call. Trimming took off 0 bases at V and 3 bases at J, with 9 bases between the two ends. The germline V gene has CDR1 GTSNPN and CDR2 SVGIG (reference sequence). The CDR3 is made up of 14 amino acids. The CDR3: CAWSVSHNNQPQHF. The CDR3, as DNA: TGTGCCTGGAGTGTCTCTCACAACAATCAGCCCCAGCATTTT.

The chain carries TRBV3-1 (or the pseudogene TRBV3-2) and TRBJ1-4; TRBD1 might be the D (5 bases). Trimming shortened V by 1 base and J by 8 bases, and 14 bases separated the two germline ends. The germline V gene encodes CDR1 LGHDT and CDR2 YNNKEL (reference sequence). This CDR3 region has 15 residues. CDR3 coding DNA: TGTGCCAGCAGCCAAGCAGGGACTGGGGGGGAAAAACTGTTTTTT. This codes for CASSQAGTGGEKLFF.